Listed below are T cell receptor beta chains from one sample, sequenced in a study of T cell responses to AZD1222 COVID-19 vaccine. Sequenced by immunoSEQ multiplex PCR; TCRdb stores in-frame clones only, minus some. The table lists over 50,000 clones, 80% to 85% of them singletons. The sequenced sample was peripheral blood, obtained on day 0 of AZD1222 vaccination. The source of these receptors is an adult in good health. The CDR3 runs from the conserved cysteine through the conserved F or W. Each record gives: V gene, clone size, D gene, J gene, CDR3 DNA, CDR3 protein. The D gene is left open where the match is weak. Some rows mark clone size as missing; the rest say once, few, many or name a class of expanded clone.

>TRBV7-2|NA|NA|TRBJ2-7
TGTGCCAGCAGCCCAGTTTCTCGGTACGAGCAGTACTTC
CASSPVSRYEQYF
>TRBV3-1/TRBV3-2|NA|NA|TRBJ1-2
TGTGCCAGCAGCCAAGATGGAGCAGGGGCTCGTGGCTACACCTTC
CASSQDGAGARGYTF
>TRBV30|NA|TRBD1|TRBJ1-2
TGTGCCTGGAGTGTGGTACCGGACAGGGGTGGCTACACCTTC
CAWSVVPDRGGYTF
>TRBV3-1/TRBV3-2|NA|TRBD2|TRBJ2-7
TGTGCCAGCAGCCAAGAGGGGAAGGGGCGCCCAGGACTAGCGTCCCACGAGCAGTACTTC
CASSQEGKGRPGLASHEQYF
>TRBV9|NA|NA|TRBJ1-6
TGTGCCAGCAGCGTAGGCCTCGGGACAAAGGAGTCACCCCTCCACTTT
CASSVGLGTKESPLHF
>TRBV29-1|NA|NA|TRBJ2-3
TGCAGCGTTGGGGGACTGGCGGGGGATACGCAGTATTTT
CSVGGLAGDTQYF
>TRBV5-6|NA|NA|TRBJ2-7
TGTGCCAGCAGCCGCGGACCCCTAACTATCCAGTACTTC
CASSRGPLTIQYF
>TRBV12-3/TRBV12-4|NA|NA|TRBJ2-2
TGTGCCAGCGAAGACACCGGGGAGCTGTTTTTT
CASEDTGELFF
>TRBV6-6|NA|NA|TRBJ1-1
TGTGCCAGCAGGGGCGGACAGCCGAACACTGAAGCTTTCTTT
CASRGGQPNTEAFF
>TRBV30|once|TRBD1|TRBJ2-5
TGTGCCTGGTCGACAGGGGTCGGGGGTCAAGAGACCCAGTACTTC
CAWSTGVGGQETQYF
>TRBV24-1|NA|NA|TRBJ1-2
TGTGCCACCAGCGAATGGACCGGGGGGATTGACTATGGCTACACCTTC
CATSEWTGGIDYGYTF
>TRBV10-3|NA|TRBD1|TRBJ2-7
TGTGCCAGCCGCCGGGACAGGGCATACGAGCAGTACTTC
CASRRDRAYEQYF
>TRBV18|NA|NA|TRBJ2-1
TGTGCCAGCTCACCTGCAGGGTATTCCTACAATGAGCAGTTCTTC
CASSPAGYSYNEQFF
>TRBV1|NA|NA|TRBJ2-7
TGCACCAGCAGCCAAGTCGGGACACAAGTGCGCTACGAGCAGTACTTC
CTSSQVGTQVRYEQYF
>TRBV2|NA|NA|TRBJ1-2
TGTGCCAGCAGTGGCCGGAGCAGGGCCCATGGCTACACCTTC
CASSGRSRAHGYTF
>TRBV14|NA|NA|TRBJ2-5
TGTGCCAGCAGCCAATGGGAGACCCAGTACTTC
CASSQWETQYF
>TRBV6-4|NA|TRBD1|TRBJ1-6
TGTGCCAGCAGTGACCGGACAGGGGGCAATTCACCCCTCCACTTT
CASSDRTGGNSPLHF
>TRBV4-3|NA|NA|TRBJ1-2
TGCGCCAGCAGCCAAGATCCCGGGACCCACTATGGCTACACCTTC
CASSQDPGTHYGYTF
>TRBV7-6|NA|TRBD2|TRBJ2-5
TGTGCCAGCAGCTTGGGACTAGCGGCCCGAGAGACCCAGTACTTC
CASSLGLAARETQYF
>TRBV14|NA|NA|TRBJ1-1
TGTGCCAGCAGCCGGTCGAACGGCAACACTGAAGCTTTCTTT
CASSRSNGNTEAFF
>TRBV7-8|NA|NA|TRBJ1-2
TGTGCCAGCGGGGGCAGAGGTGGCTACACCTTC
CASGGRGGYTF
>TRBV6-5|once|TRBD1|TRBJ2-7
TGTGCCAGCCGGACAGGACTCAGCTCCTACGAGCAGTACTTC
CASRTGLSSYEQYF
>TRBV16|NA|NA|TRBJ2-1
TGTGCCACCCGCCCCCCGCCCGGGGGCCCCTACAATGAGCAGTTCTTC
CATRPPPGGPYNEQFF
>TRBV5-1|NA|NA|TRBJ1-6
TGCGCCAGCAGCCGGGTGGCAGCCGAAAATTCACCCCTCCACTTT
CASSRVAAENSPLHF
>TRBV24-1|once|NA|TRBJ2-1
TGTGCCACCAGATCGTGGGAGGGGGACAATGAGCAGTTCTTC
CATRSWEGDNEQFF
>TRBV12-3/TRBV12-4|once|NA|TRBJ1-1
TGTGCCAGCAGTCGGGAATGGAACACTGAAGCTTTCTTT
CASSREWNTEAFF
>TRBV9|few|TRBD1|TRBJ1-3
TGTGCCAGCAGCGTAGGAACAGGGGGTGGAAACACCATATATTTT
CASSVGTGGGNTIYF
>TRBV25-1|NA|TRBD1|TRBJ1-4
TGTGCCAGCAGTGAAACACGGACAGGTTTTGAAAAACTGTTTTTT
CASSETRTGFEKLFF
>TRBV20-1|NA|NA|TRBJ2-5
TGCAGTGCCGGGCCTGAGACCCAGTACTTC
CSAGPETQYF
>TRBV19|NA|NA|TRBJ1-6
TGTGCCAGTACGGACGGGGGATCACCCCTCCACTTT
CASTDGGSPLHF
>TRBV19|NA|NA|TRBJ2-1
TGTGCCAGTAGTTCCAGGGTTCTAGGGCAGTTCTTC
CASSSRVLGQFF